This T cell receptor (beta chain) was found in a study of blood T cell repertoires in COVID-19. About the study: Whether acute or convalescent, the COVID-19 samples came from the United States, Italy and Spain. The analysed material was cDNA or gDNA that came from T cells, B-cell-depleted T cells, or PBMCs.

In the authors' methods: Estimates of nucleated cell counts were drawn from the amplification of reference gene primers. TCRdb's copy holds only in-frame clones and misses some; the assay was immunoSEQ multiplex PCR. That table supplies the V and J calls and clone size; D and trimming were determined from the DNA. In the table there are 160,000 or so clones, 75% to 90% of which are singletons. CDR1 is MRHNA and CDR2 is SNTAGT in the germline V gene. The CDR3 runs 14 residues. Trimming stripped 0 bases from V and 6 bases from J, with 8 bases between. Only a few counts were recorded for this clone. Sequencing was performed on peripheral blood. The sequence derives from a woman aged 40 to 55 with acute or convalescent COVID-19. J is TRBJ2-2 and V is TRBV6-4, with TRBD2 as a possible D gene (5 bases). The CDR3 is CASSDSASPGELFF. In DNA, the CDR3 is TGTGCCAGCAGTGACTCTGCTAGCCCCGGGGAGCTGTTTTTT.